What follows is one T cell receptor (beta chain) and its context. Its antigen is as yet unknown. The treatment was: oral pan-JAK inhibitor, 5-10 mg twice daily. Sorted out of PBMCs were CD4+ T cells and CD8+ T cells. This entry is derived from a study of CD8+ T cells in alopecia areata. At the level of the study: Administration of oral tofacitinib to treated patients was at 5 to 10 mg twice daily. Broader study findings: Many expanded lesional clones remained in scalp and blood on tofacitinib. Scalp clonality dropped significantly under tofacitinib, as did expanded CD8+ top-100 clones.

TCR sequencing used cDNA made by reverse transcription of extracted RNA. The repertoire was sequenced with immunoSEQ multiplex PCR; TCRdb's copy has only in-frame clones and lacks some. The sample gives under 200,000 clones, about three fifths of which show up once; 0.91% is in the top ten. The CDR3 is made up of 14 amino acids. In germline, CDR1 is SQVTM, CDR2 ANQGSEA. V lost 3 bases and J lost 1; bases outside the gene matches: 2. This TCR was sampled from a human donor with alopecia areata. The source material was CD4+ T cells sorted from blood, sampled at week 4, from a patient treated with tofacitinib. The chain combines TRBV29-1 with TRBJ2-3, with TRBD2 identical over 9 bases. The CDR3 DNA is TGCAGCGTTGACTTAGCGGGGGGCACAGATACGCAGTATTTT. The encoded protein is CSVDLAGGTDTQYF.